One and the same sample provided the 19 T cell receptor beta chains below, sequenced in a study of response to subunit inactivated influenza vaccine. TCRdb re-called the RT-PCR reads through MiXCR, storing one row per CDR3 protein. Among over 650,000 distinct CDR3 sequences, under 20% were seen once, and the ten largest hold under 13%. The sample was PBMCs from blood, taken 4 to 6 days after vaccination. These receptors were taken from a man aged 45-65 years who received an inactivated influenza vaccine.

The chain links TRBV9 to TRBJ1-6, with D unresolved. Germline CDR1 is SGDLS and CDR2 is YYNGEE. The CDR3 covers 14 residues. V was cut by 3 bases and J by 8 bases, with 12 bases left in between. The CDR3 is CASSAGLVDSPLHF. In DNA form, the CDR3 reads TGTGCCAGCAGCGCGGGTTTAGTGGATTCACCCCTCCACTTT.

This chain links TRBV5-1 with TRBJ1-2, with 9 bases matching TRBD1. Trimming cost V 4 bases and J 6 bases; bases outside gene matches: 4. The CDR3 is 13 amino acids. The germline gives CDR1 SGHRS, CDR2 YFSETQ. As DNA, the CDR3 is TGCGCCAGCAGCCTCTGGGACAGGGATGGCTACACCTTC. As protein: CASSLWDRDGYTF.

This clonotype was seen at least ten times. The chain combines TRBV7-3 with TRBJ2-7; D may match TRBD1 or TRBD2 (5 bases each). V was pared by 4 bases and J by 5 bases, with 12 bases between. This CDR3 is built from 13 residues. The germline gives CDR1 SGHTA, CDR2 FQGTGA. This CDR3 reads CASSSGPLDEQYF. CDR3 DNA sequence: TGTGCCAGCAGCTCGGGACCCTTGGACGAGCAGTACTTC.

The sample holds many counts of this clonotype. For the CDR3, the DNA is TGCAGCGTTGAGCAGGTTAATGAGCAGTTCTTC. This codes for CSVEQVNEQFF. V is TRBV29-1 and J is TRBJ2-1; no firm D call. The CDR3 has 11 amino acids. The V end lost 3 bases, the J end lost 7 bases, and 7 bases lay between the germline ends. CDR1 is SQVTM and CDR2 is ANQGSEA in the germline V gene.

This sequence joins TRBV20-1 and TRBJ1-2; unclear D gene. The germline V gene encodes CDR1 DFQATT and CDR2 SNEGSKA (reference sequence). V was trimmed by 4 bases and J by 4 bases, leaving 7 bases between them. The CDR3 loop spans 11 amino acids. CDR3 bases: TGCAGTGCTACAGGAAGCTATGGCTACACCTTC. Protein sequence: CSATGSYGYTF.

This sequence joins TRBV5-1 and TRBJ2-7, with TRBD1 matching over 7 bases. Germline V CDR1 and CDR2: SGHRS, YFSETQ. CDR3 length: 17 amino acids. Germline trimming cut 0 bases from V and 5 bases from J; bases unmatched to any gene: 14. CDR3 coding DNA: TGCGCCAGCAGCTTGGACCGACAGGGCCTACGAGGGGACGAGCAGTACTTC. Translation gives CASSLDRQGLRGDEQYF.

About this clonotype: A much bigger clone sits one base away, suggesting this may be a read error. The J gene is TRBJ2-5, the V gene TRBV20-1; D is uncertain. There are 11 residues in the CDR3. The V gene's germline CDR1 is DFQATT and CDR2 SNEGSKA (reference sequence). Deletions cut 3 bases from V and 7 bases from J, with 9 bases between. CDR3 amino acids: CSASDKVTQYF. DNA for the CDR3: TGCAGTGCTAGTGATAAAGTGACCCAGTACTTC.

This clonotype appeared a few times. The rearrangement links TRBV11-2 to TRBJ2-7, with D possibly matching TRBD2 (5 bases). Germline V gene lookup returns CDR1 SGHAT and CDR2 FQNNGV. The CDR3 has 14 residues. Trimming pared 4 bases from V and 6 bases from J, leaving 16 bases between. The CDR3 DNA is TGTGCCAGCAGCTCACGGCGGGTCACAAGCGAGCAGTACTTC. Residues: CASSSRRVTSEQYF. The full variable domain, completed using reference TRBV11-2 and TRBJ2-7, is EAGVAQSPRYKIIEKRQSVAFWCNPISGHATLYWYQQILGQGPKLLIQFQNNGVVDDSQLPKDRFSAERLKGVDSTLKIQPAKLEDSAVYLCASSSRRVTSEQYFGPGTRLTVT.

In its sample, this clonotype was seen a few times. The J gene is TRBJ2-7, the V gene TRBV28, with 7 bases identical to TRBD2. The CDR3 totals 14 residues. The junction had 4 bases not matched to a gene; V was cut back by 3 bases and J by 2 bases. Germline V lookup: CDR1 MDHEN, CDR2 SYDVKM. The CDR3 DNA follows: TGTGCCAGCAGTTTGGGAGGGCCTACCTACGAGCAGTACTTC. This codes for CASSLGGPTYEQYF.

The table lists this clonotype with a few counts. V usage is TRBV9 and J usage is TRBJ2-2; D call uncertain. V lost 0 bases, J lost 6 bases, and 9 bases lay in between. The germline gives CDR1 SGDLS, CDR2 YYNGEE. The CDR3 spans 14 residues. CDR3 protein: CASSVAVAAGELFF. The CDR3 region has the DNA TGTGCCAGCAGCGTAGCAGTGGCTGCCGGGGAGCTGTTTTTT.

The chain employs TRBV6-1 and TRBJ1-2, with 8 bases aligning to TRBD1. V shed 4 bases, J shed 6 bases, and the junction held 7 bases outside the gene matches. From germline, CDR1 is MNHNS and CDR2 SASEGT. There are 14 residues in the CDR3. In DNA, the CDR3 is TGTGCCAGCAGTGGGCGACAGGGGAGCGATGGCTACACCTTC. Protein sequence: CASSGRQGSDGYTF.

The V call is TRBV9, the J call TRBJ2-1; TRBD2 aligns across 7 bases. The CDR3 is 16 amino acids. The germline V gene encodes CDR1 SGDLS and CDR2 YYNGEE. The V segment lost 3 bases and the J segment 4 bases; nucleotides outside the gene matches: 10. As DNA, the CDR3 is TGTGCCAGCAGCGAAAGCCCTAGCGGACTATACAATGAGCAGTTCTTC. It translates to CASSESPSGLYNEQFF. Together with reference TRBV9 and TRBJ2-1, the CDR3 gives the full variable domain: DSGVTQTPKHLITATGQRVTLRCSPRSGDLSVYWYQQSLDQGLQFLIQYYNGEERAKGNILERFSAQQFPDLHSELNLSSLELGDSALYFCASSESPSGLYNEQFFGPGTRLTVL.

The table lists this clonotype with many counts. This chain joins TRBV20-1 and TRBJ2-1, with D possibly being TRBD2 (5 bases). In germline, CDR1 is DFQATT, CDR2 SNEGSKA (reference sequence). Trimming shortened V by 0 bases and J by 4 bases, and 22 bases separated the two germline ends. This CDR3 region has 18 residues. The CDR3 sequence is CSARDPTQRNGRYNEQFF. CDR3 DNA sequence: TGCAGTGCTAGAGATCCAACCCAGCGGAACGGCAGATACAATGAGCAGTTCTTC.

A few counts support this clonotype. The V and J genes are TRBV11-2 and TRBJ2-1; 9 nucleotides line up with TRBD2. The V gene's germline CDR1 is SGHAT and CDR2 FQNNGV. This CDR3 is 21 amino acids long. The V gene end was trimmed by 1 base and the J gene end by 2 bases; junction bases not matched to a gene: 18. The CDR3 loop reads CASSLGGVGLAGTLPYNEQFF. Written as DNA, the CDR3 is TGTGCCAGCAGCTTAGGCGGGGTCGGGCTAGCGGGGACGCTACCCTACAATGAGCAGTTCTTC.

The CDR3 reads CATSSEQGSGANVLTF. Here the CDR3 DNA reads TGTGCCACCAGCAGCGAACAGGGGTCTGGGGCCAACGTCCTGACTTTC. The chain joins TRBV15 to TRBJ2-6, with TRBD1 identical over 7 bases. The ends lost 3 bases at V and 1 base at J; junction bases unmatched: 3. The V gene's germline CDR1 is LNHNV and CDR2 YYDKDF (reference sequence). This CDR3 contains 16 residues.

The rearrangement links TRBV20-1 to TRBJ2-1; 8 nucleotides agree with TRBD2. V lost 3 bases to trimming and J lost 6 bases; unmatched junction nucleotides: 19. CDR3 size: 18 residues. Germline V gene data show CDR1 as DFQATT and CDR2 as SNEGSKA (reference sequence). The CDR3 bases are TGCAGTGCTAGCCCCCCTTCCGGCGGGACTGCGGGGGGCAATGAGCAGTTCTTC. It specifies CSASPPSGGTAGGNEQFF.

This clonotype occurred once. The V gene is TRBV7-8, the J gene TRBJ2-7, with TRBD1 matching 12 bases. Trimming took 5 bases from V and 6 from J; bases not matched to a gene: 8. In germline, CDR1 is SGHVS, CDR2 FQNEAQ. The CDR3 sequence is 15 residues long. Here the CDR3 DNA reads TGTGCCAGCAGCCCGTCCCGGGACAGGGGGCGCGAGCAGTACTTC. Its translation is CASSPSRDRGREQYF.

The chain is built from TRBV12-3 or TRBV12-4 and TRBJ1-6; D unclear. The CDR3 is made up of 15 amino acids. V was clipped by 5 bases and J by 6 bases, with 14 bases between them. The DNA for the CDR3 is TGTGCCAGCAGTCAGGCTATAACATTTAATTCACCCCTCCACTTT. Translating it yields CASSQAITFNSPLHF.

This clonotype was observed a few times. The rearrangement links TRBV6-1 to TRBJ2-5; D tentatively reads TRBD1 or TRBD2 (5 bases each). Germline V gene sequence: CDR1 MNHNS, CDR2 SASEGT. This CDR3 spans 14 amino acids. V was trimmed by 8 bases and J by 7 bases, leaving 20 bases between them. CDR3 nucleotides: TGTGCCAGCTGGAGCATGGGACGAAGGGGGACCCAGTACTTC. Translating it yields CASWSMGRRGTQYF.